A selection of T cell receptor beta chains follows, all from one sample in a study of T cells in Graves' hyperthyroidism and ophthalmopathy. TCRdb re-called the multiplex PCR reads with MiXCR, one entry per CDR3 protein. Among around 580,000 distinct CDR3 sequences listed, over 15% were seen once. Material: blood. These receptors all come from a young woman with Graves' hyperthyroidism. The CDR3 runs from the conserved cysteine through the conserved F or W. The D gene is left open where the match is weak. Part of the rows lack a size; the others show once, few, many or a class for expanded clones.

CDR3 protein,CDR3 DNA,D gene,V gene,clone size,J gene
CASSVDSREDEFF,TGTGCCAGCAGCGTAGATTCGCGGGAAGATGAGTTCTTC,NA,TRBV9,few,TRBJ2-1
CASSQTGTKAEKLFF,TGTGCCAGCAGCCAGACCGGGACAAAGGCTGAAAAACTGTTTTTT,NA,TRBV7-2,many,TRBJ1-4
CASSKGWNTEAFF,TGTGCCAGCTCGAAGGGGTGGAACACTGAAGCTTTCTTT,NA,TRBV6-1,few,TRBJ1-1
CASSLTGGAETQYF,TGTGCCAGCAGCTTAACAGGGGGCGCGGAGACCCAGTACTTC,TRBD1,TRBV7-3,many,TRBJ2-5
CASSRTDGYTF,TGTGCCAGCAGTAGGACGGATGGCTACACCTTC,NA,TRBV28,many,TRBJ1-2
CASSATLAGGPRDEQFF,TGTGCCAGCAGTGCAACCCTAGCGGGAGGGCCGAGGGATGAGCAGTTCTTC,TRBD2,TRBV6-1,NA,TRBJ2-1
CASSLGRTPYEQYF,TGCGCCAGCAGCTTGGGCAGAACCCCCTACGAGCAGTACTTC,NA,TRBV5-1,few,TRBJ2-7
CASSGTGVTGELFF,TGCGCCAGCAGCGGGACAGGGGTTACCGGGGAGCTGTTTTTT,TRBD1,TRBV5-1,many,TRBJ2-2
CASSLEGGATNEKLFF,TGTGCCAGCAGCTTAGAAGGGGGAGCAACTAATGAAAAACTGTTTTTT,NA,TRBV7-2,NA,TRBJ1-4
CASSLKLGPSYEQYF,TGTGCCAGCAGCTTGAAACTAGGCCCCTCCTACGAGCAGTACTTC,NA,TRBV5-6,NA,TRBJ2-7
CSATRPPERNTQYF,TGCAGTGCTACTAGACCCCCGGAGAGGAATACGCAGTATTTT,NA,TRBV20-1,many,TRBJ2-3
CASSTLAEGGYEQYF,TGTGCCAGCAGCACATTAGCAGAGGGGGGATACGAGCAGTACTTC,NA,TRBV11-2,NA,TRBJ2-7
CASSPRRTGDETQYF,TGTGCCAGCTCACCACGTCGGACAGGGGATGAGACCCAGTACTTC,TRBD1,TRBV18,few,TRBJ2-5
CASSSRRTGVLYEQYF,TGTGCCAGCAGCTCTCGTCGGACAGGGGTTCTCTACGAGCAGTACTTC,TRBD1,TRBV28,many,TRBJ2-7
CASSLSTRGARGYTF,TGTGCCAGCAGTTTATCGACGCGGGGGGCGCGCGGCTACACCTTC,NA,TRBV27,many,TRBJ1-2
CASSLGLGQGGQETQYF,TGTGCCAGCAGTTTAGGTCTTGGGCAGGGAGGGCAAGAGACCCAGTACTTC,TRBD2,TRBV12-3/TRBV12-4,NA,TRBJ2-5
CASSFPRGRGGTGGTQYF,TGTGCCAGCAGCTTTCCCCGTGGAAGGGGGGGAACAGGAGGTACGCAGTATTTT,NA,TRBV11-2,many,TRBJ2-3
CASSYSEVQPQHF,TGTGCCAGCAGTTACTCAGAGGTCCAGCCCCAGCATTTT,NA,TRBV6-2/TRBV6-3,NA,TRBJ1-5
CASSLLTGSGYTF,TGTGCCAGCAGCTTACTGACAGGGAGCGGCTACACCTTC,TRBD1,TRBV7-2,many,TRBJ1-2
CASSAGISGSPLHF,TGCGCCAGCAGTGCCGGGATCTCTGGTTCACCCCTCCACTTT,NA,TRBV10-2,NA,TRBJ1-6
CVSNSPGLAEQETQYF,TGTGTCAGCAACTCCCCGGGACTAGCAGAACAAGAGACCCAGTACTTC,TRBD2,TRBV6-1,NA,TRBJ2-5
CASSLAGTSGRFSYEQYF,TGCGCCAGCAGCTTGGCCGGGACTAGCGGGCGGTTCTCCTACGAGCAGTACTTC,TRBD2,TRBV5-1,NA,TRBJ2-7
CASSYHILAGSPGELFF,TGTGCCAGCAGTTACCATATTCTAGCGGGGTCTCCCGGGGAGCTGTTTTTT,TRBD2,TRBV6-5,NA,TRBJ2-2
CSARDLKGPVPQHF,TGCAGTGCTAGAGATCTCAAGGGCCCGGTGCCCCAGCATTTT,NA,TRBV20-1,many,TRBJ1-5
CASSLSRGVYEQYF,TGTGCCAGCAGCTTATCGCGCGGGGTTTACGAGCAGTACTTC,NA,TRBV7-8,many,TRBJ2-7
CASSSMGLAGGPTHNEQFF,TGTGCCAGCAGTTCCATGGGACTAGCGGGGGGGCCAACTCACAATGAGCAGTTCTTC,TRBD2,TRBV6-2/TRBV6-3,NA,TRBJ2-1
CASSAEGGANNEQFF,TGTGCCAGCAGCGCCGAGGGGGGGGCTAATAATGAGCAGTTCTTC,NA,TRBV9,few,TRBJ2-1
CASSERGRLNSPLHF,TGTGCCAGCAGTGAACGTGGGCGCCTTAATTCACCCCTCCACTTT,NA,TRBV6-1,many,TRBJ1-6
CASSLSSGGPYNEQFF,TGTGCCAGCAGTTTATCGTCAGGGGGCCCCTACAATGAGCAGTTCTTC,TRBD1,TRBV27,many,TRBJ2-1
CASSRFDNTGELFF,TGTGCCAGCAGCCGTTTCGACAACACCGGGGAGCTGTTTTTT,NA,TRBV7-2,many,TRBJ2-2
CASSSPSVSSYNEQFF,TGTGCCAGCAGCTCCCCTAGCGTCAGCTCCTACAATGAGCAGTTCTTC,NA,TRBV7-2,many,TRBJ2-1
CASSQKNEGEKLFF,TGCGCCAGCAGCCAGAAGAATGAGGGGGAAAAACTGTTTTTT,NA,TRBV4-1,few,TRBJ1-4
CASSLSGAYGYTF,TGCGCCAGCAGCTTGAGCGGAGCCTATGGCTACACCTTC,NA,TRBV5-1,many,TRBJ1-2
CASSQDLLTGGNYGYTF,TGTGCCAGCAGCCAAGATCTTTTGACAGGGGGGAACTATGGCTACACCTTC,TRBD1,TRBV3-1,many,TRBJ1-2
CASSQDPAGANTGELFF,TGTGCCAGCAGCCAAGATCCGGCAGGGGCGAACACCGGGGAGCTGTTTTTT,NA,TRBV3-1,NA,TRBJ2-2
CASSLSRAGGETQYF,TGTGCCAGCAGTTTATCTCGAGCGGGAGGAGAGACCCAGTACTTC,TRBD2,TRBV28,many,TRBJ2-5
CASSSLRLAGTTDTQYF,TGTGCCAGCAGCTCGCTAAGACTAGCGGGGACCACAGATACGCAGTATTTT,TRBD2,TRBV7-8,NA,TRBJ2-3
CAWGAGEKLFF,TGTGCCTGGGGAGCTGGTGAAAAACTGTTTTTT,NA,TRBV30,many,TRBJ1-4
CASSLWGRPPEKLFF,TGTGCCAGCAGTTTATGGGGGCGCCCGCCCGAAAAACTGTTTTTT,NA,TRBV12-3/TRBV12-4,NA,TRBJ1-4
CASSETSSGGNTGELFF,TGCGCCAGCAGCGAAACCTCTAGCGGGGGGAACACCGGGGAGCTGTTTTTT,TRBD2,TRBV5-1,NA,TRBJ2-2
CSARPNTGDFNTGELFF,TGCAGTGCTAGACCTAATACAGGGGACTTTAACACCGGGGAGCTGTTTTTT,NA,TRBV20-1,NA,TRBJ2-2
CASSLYYRSYSNQPQHF,TGTGCCAGCAGTTTGTATTACAGATCGTATAGCAATCAGCCCCAGCATTTT,NA,TRBV28,many,TRBJ1-5
CAISESRGLQTYEQYF,TGTGCCATCAGTGAGTCTAGGGGACTCCAGACCTACGAGCAGTACTTC,NA,TRBV10-3,NA,TRBJ2-7
CASSEPQGIAETQYF,TGTGCCAGCAGTGAACCACAGGGGATAGCAGAGACCCAGTACTTC,TRBD1,TRBV2,many,TRBJ2-5
CASSQRLAEGNEQFF,TGCGCCAGCAGCCAACGCCTAGCGGAGGGCAATGAGCAGTTCTTC,TRBD2,TRBV4-1,NA,TRBJ2-1
CASSSDSYNSPLHF,TGTGCCAGCAGCTCGGACTCCTATAATTCACCCCTCCACTTT,NA,TRBV7-2,few,TRBJ1-6
CASKDGPIQETQYF,TGTGCCAGCAAAGATGGGCCCATTCAAGAGACCCAGTACTTC,NA,TRBV27,few,TRBJ2-5
CASSQDPKPPLHF,TGTGCCAGCAGCCAAGATCCCAAACCACCCCTCCACTTT,NA,TRBV3-1,many,TRBJ1-6
CASSLGGSYGYTF,TGTGCCAGCAGCTTAGGGGGGAGCTATGGCTACACCTTC,NA,TRBV7-8,many,TRBJ1-2